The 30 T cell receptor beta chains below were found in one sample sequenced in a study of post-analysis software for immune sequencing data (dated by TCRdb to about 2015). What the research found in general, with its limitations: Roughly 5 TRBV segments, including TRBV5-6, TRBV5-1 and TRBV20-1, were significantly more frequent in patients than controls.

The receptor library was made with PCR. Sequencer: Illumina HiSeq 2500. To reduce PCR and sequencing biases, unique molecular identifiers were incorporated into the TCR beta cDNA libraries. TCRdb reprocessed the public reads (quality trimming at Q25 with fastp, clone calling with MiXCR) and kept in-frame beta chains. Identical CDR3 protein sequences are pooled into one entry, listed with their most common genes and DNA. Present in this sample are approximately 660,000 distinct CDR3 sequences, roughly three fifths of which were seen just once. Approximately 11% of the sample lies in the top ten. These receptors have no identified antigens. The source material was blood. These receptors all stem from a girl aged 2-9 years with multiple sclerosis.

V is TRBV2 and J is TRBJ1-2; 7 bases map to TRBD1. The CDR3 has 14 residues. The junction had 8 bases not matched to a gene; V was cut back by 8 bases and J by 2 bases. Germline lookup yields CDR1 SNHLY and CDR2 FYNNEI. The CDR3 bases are TGTGCCAGCCAGGGGGGGGGATACAACTATGGCTACACCTTC. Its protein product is CASQGGGYNYGYTF.

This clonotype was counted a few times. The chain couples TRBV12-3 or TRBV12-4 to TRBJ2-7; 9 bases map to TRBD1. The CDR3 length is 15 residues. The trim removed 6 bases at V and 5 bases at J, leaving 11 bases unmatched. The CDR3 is CASSAGTGRSDEQYF. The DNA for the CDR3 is TGTGCCAGCAGCGCCGGGACAGGGCGCTCAGACGAGCAGTACTTC.

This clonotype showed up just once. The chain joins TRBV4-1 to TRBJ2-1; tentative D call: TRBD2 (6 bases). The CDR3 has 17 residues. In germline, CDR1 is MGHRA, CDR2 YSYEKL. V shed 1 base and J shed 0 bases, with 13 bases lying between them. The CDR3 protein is CASSQGGGTSSYNEQFF. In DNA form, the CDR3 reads TGCGCCAGCAGCCAAGGCGGCGGGACGAGCTCCTACAATGAGCAGTTCTTC.

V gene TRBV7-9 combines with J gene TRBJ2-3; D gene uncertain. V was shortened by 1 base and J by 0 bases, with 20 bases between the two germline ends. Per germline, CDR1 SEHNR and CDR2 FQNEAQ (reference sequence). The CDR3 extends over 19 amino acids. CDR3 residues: CASSLVVQAGRSSTDTQYF. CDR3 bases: TGTGCCAGCAGCTTAGTCGTTCAGGCAGGCCGATCTAGCACAGATACGCAGTATTTT.

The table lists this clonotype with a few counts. The CDR3 loop is CASGLPRGSTEAFF. For the CDR3, the DNA is TGTGCTAGTGGTTTGCCTCGGGGGTCCACTGAAGCTTTCTTT. The chain joins TRBV12-5 to TRBJ1-1; the D gene is possibly TRBD1 (5 bases). The CDR3 has 14 amino acids. Germline CDR1 is LGHNT and CDR2 is FRNRAP. The germline V and J ends were trimmed by 2 bases and 4 bases, with 11 bases remaining between them. The complete variable domain, with remaining parts taken from reference TRBV12-5 and TRBJ1-1, reads DARVTQTPRHKVTEMGQEVTMRCQPILGHNTVFWYRQTMMQGLELLAYFRNRAPLDDSGMPKDRFSAEMPDATLATLKIQPSEPRDSAVYFCASGLPRGSTEAFFGQGTRLTVV.

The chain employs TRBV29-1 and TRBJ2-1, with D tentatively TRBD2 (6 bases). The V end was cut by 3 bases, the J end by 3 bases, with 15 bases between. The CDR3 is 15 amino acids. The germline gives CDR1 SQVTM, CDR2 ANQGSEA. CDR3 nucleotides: TGCAGCGTTGAGAACTGGGCGGGAAACTACAATGAGCAGTTCTTC. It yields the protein CSVENWAGNYNEQFF.

The CDR3 DNA is TGTGCCAGCAGTTACTCCCAGGGCCTAGCGGGGACCCTGTACTTC. Translating it yields CASSYSQGLAGTLYF. The genes are TRBV6-5 and TRBJ2-4; TRBD2 agrees at 9 bases. V gave up 0 bases and J gave up 15 bases; unmatched junction bases: 12. Looked up from germline, CDR1 is MNHEY and CDR2 is SVGAGI. There are 15 residues in the CDR3.

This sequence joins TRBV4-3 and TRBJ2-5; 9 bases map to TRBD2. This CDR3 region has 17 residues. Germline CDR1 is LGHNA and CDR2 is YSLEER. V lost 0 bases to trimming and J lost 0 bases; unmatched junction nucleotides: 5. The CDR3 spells CASSQEGRGGYQETQYF. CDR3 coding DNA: TGCGCCAGCAGCCAAGAAGGGCGGGGGGGGTACCAAGAGACCCAGTACTTC.

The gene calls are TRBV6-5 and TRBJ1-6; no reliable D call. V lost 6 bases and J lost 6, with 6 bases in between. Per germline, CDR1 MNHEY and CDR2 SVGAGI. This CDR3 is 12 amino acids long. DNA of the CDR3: TGTGCCAGCAGACAGAGTAATTCACCCCTCCACTTT. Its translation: CASRQSNSPLHF.

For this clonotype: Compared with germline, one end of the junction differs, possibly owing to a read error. This chain's CDR3 is CASSLGQQRNYGYIF. The CDR3, as DNA: TGCGCCAGCAGCCTCGGACAGCAGAGAAACTATGGCTACATCTTC. The J gene is TRBJ1-2, the V gene TRBV4-3, with D perhaps TRBD1 (6 bases). The length of the CDR3 is 15 residues. Per the germline V gene, CDR1 is LGHNA and CDR2 is YSLEER.

The CDR3 reads CASSFPRTDKETQYF. The DNA of the CDR3 is TGTGCCAGCAGCTTCCCTAGGACGGATAAAGAGACCCAGTACTTC. V usage is TRBV7-2 and J usage is TRBJ2-5, with unresolved D. Germline loops: CDR1 SGHTA, CDR2 FQGNSA. This CDR3 is 15 amino acids long. Trimming left V 3 bases short and J 3 bases short, with 14 bases between. The whole variable domain, filled in from reference TRBV7-2 and TRBJ2-5, reads GAGVSQSPSNKVTEKGKDVELRCDPISGHTALYWYRQSLGQGLEFLIYFQGNSAPDKSGLPSDRFSAERTGGSVSTLTIQRTQQEDSAVYLCASSFPRTDKETQYFGPGTRLLVL.

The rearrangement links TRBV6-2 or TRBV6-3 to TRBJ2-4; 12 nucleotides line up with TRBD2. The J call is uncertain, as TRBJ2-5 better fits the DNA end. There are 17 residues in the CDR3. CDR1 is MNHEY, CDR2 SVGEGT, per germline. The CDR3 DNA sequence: TGTGCCAGCAGTCCCGGACTAGCGGGGCCACTCCAAGAGACCCAGTACTTC. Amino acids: CASSPGLAGPLQETQYF.

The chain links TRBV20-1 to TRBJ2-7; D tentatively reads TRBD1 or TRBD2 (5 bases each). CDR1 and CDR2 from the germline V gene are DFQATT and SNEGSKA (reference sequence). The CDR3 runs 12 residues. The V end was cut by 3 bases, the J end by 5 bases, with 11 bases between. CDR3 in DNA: TGCAGTGCTAGTGGTCCGGGACACGAGCAGTACTTC. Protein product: CSASGPGHEQYF.

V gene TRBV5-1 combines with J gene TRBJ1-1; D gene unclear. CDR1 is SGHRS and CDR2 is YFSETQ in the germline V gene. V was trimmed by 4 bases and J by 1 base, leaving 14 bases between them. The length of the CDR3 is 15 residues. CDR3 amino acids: CASSHTAGRNTEAFF. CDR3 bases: TGCGCCAGCAGCCACACAGCCGGACGGAACACTGAAGCTTTCTTT.

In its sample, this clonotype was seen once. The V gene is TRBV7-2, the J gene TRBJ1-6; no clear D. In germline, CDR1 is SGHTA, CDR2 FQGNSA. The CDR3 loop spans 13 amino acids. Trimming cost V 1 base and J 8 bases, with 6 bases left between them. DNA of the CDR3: TGTGCCAGCAGCTTAGTTGGTTATTCACCCCTCCACTTT. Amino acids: CASSLVGYSPLHF.

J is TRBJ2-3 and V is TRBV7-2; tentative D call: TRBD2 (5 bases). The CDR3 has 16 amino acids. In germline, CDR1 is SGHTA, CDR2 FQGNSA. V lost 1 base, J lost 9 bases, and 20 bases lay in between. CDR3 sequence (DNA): TGTGCCAGCAGCTTAGACGGCACTAGACTCTTCGGAACGCAGTATTTT. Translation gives CASSLDGTRLFGTQYF.

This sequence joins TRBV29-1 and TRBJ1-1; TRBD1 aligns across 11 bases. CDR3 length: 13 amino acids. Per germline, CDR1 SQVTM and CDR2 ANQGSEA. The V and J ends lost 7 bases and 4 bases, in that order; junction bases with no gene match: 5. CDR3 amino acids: CSGRDRGITEAFF. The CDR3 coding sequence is TGCAGCGGCCGGGACAGGGGGATCACTGAAGCTTTCTTT.

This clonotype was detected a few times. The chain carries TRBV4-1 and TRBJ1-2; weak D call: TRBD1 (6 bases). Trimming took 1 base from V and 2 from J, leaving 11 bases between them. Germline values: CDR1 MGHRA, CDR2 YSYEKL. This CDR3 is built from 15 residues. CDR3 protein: CASSQGEGDNYGYTF. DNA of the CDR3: TGCGCCAGCAGCCAAGGGGAGGGGGACAACTATGGCTACACCTTC.

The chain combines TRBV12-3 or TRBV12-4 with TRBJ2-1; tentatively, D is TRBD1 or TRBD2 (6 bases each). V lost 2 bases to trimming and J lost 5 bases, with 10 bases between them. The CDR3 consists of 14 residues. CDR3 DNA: TGTGCCAGCAGTTTATGGGGGGCTGACAATGAGCAGTTCTTC. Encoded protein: CASSLWGADNEQFF.

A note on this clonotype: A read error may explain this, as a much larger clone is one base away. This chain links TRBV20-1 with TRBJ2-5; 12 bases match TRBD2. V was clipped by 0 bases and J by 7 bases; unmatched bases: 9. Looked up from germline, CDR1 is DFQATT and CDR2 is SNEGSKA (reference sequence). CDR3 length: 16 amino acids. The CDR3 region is CSARDPLAGGPGTQYF. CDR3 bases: TGCAGTGCTAGAGATCCCCTAGCGGGAGGGCCTGGGACCCAGTACTTC.

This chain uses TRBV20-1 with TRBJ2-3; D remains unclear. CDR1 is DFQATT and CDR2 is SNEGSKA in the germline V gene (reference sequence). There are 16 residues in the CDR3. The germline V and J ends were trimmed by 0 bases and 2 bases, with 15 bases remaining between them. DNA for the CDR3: TGCAGTGCTAGAGATCGCGGACCGGATTCCACAGATACGCAGTATTTT. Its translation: CSARDRGPDSTDTQYF.

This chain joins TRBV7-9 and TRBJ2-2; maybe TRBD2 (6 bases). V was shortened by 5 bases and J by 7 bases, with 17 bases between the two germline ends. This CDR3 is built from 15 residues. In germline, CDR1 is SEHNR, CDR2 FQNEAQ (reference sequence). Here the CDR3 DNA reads TGTGCCAGCAGCCGAGACGGGACTGTAGTCGGGGAGCTGTTTTTT. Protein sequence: CASSRDGTVVGELFF. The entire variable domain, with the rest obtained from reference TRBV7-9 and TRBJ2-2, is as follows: DTGVSQNPRHKITKRGQNVTFRCDPISEHNRLYWYRQTLGQGPEFLTYFQNEAQLEKSRLLSDRFSAERPKGSFSTLEIQRTEQGDSAMYLCASSRDGTVVGELFFGEGSRLTVL.

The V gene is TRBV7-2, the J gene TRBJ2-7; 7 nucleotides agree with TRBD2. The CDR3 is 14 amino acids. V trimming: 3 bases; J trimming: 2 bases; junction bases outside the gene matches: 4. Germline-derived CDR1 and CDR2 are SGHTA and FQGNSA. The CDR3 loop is CASSFGGIAYEQYF. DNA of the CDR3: TGTGCCAGCAGCTTCGGGGGGATCGCCTACGAGCAGTACTTC.

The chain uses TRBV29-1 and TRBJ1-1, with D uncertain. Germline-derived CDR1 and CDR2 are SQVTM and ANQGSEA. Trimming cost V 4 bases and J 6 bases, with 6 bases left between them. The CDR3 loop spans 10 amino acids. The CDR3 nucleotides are TGCAGCGTTGGCCGCGCTGAAGCTTTCTTT. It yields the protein CSVGRAEAFF. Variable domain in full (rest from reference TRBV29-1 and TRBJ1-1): SAVISQKPSRDICQRGTSLTIQCQVDSQVTMMFWYRQQPGQSLTLIATANQGSEATYESGFVIDKFPISRPNLTFSTLTVSNMSPEDSSIYLCSVGRAEAFFGQGTRLTVV.

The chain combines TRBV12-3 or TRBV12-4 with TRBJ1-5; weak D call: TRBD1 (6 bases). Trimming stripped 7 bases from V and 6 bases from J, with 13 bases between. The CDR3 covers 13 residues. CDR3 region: CASTRQEGQPQHF. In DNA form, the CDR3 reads TGTGCCAGCACTAGACAGGAGGGTCAGCCCCAGCATTTT.

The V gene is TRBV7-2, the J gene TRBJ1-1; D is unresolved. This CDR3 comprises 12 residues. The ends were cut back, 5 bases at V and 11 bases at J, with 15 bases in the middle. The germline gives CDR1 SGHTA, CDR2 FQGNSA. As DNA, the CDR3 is TGTGCCAGCAGCCGCTTTGAGGTAGGGGCTTTCTTT. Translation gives CASSRFEVGAFF.

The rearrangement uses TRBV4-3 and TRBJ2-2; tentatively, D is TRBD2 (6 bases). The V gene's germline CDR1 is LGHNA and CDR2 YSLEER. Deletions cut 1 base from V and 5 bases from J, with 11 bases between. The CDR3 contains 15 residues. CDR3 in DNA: TGCGCCAGCAGCCAAGCGAGGCTAGCGACCGGGGAGCTGTTTTTT. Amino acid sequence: CASSQARLATGELFF.

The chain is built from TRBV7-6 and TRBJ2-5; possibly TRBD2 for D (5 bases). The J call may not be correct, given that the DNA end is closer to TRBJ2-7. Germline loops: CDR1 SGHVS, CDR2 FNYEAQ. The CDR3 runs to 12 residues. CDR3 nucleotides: TGTGCCAGCAGCTTAGACGGGATCGAGCAGTACTTC. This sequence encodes CASSLDGIEQYF.

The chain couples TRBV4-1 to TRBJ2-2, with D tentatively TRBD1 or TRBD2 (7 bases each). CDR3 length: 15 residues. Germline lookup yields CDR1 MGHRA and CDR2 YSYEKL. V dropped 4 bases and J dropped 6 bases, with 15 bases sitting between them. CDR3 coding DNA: TGCGCCAGCAGCCCAGGGGGGGATTGGCCCGGGGAGCTGTTTTTT. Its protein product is CASSPGGDWPGELFF.

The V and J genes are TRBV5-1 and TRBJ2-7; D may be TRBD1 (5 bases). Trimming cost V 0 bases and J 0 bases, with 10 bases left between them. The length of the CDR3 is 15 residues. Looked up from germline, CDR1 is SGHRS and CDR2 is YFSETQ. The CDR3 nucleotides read TGCGCCAGCAGCTTGGAACCACAGGTCTCCTACGAGCAGTACTTC. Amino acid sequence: CASSLEPQVSYEQYF.